A selection of T cell receptor beta chains follows, all from one sample in a study of blood T cell repertoires in COVID-19. The method was immunoSEQ multiplex PCR; TCRdb's version includes in-frame clones alone and lacks a portion of them. The sample lists about 200,000 clones, over 80% seen once, with under 30% in the top ten. Sequencing was performed on peripheral blood. Source of these receptors: a man aged 40-50 years with acute or convalescent COVID-19. Both conserved end residues are part of each CDR3. D genes are given only for firm matches. Size is omitted from some rows. Given values are once, few, many or a class for expanded clones.

D gene: NA; J gene: TRBJ2-1; clone size: NA; V gene: TRBV14; CDR3 DNA: TGTGCCAGCAGCCCTCGACTATACAATGAGCAGTTCTTC; CDR3 protein: CASSPRLYNEQFF
D gene: NA; J gene: TRBJ2-5; clone size: NA; V gene: TRBV7-8; CDR3 DNA: TGTGCCAGCAGCTTAGAGGCAGGGAAAGAGACCCAGTACTTC; CDR3 protein: CASSLEAGKETQYF
D gene: TRBD2; J gene: TRBJ2-7; clone size: NA; V gene: TRBV14; CDR3 DNA: TGTGCCAGCAGCCAAGGACTAGCGGGACTCTCCTACGAGCAGTACTTC; CDR3 protein: CASSQGLAGLSYEQYF
D gene: TRBD1; J gene: TRBJ1-3; clone size: NA; V gene: TRBV6-5; CDR3 DNA: TGTGCCAGCAGGACAGGGGACGGAAACACCATATATTTT; CDR3 protein: CASRTGDGNTIYF
D gene: NA; J gene: TRBJ1-5; clone size: NA; V gene: TRBV2; CDR3 DNA: TGTGCCAGCAGGCCAGGGTTAGAGCAGCCCCAGCATTTT; CDR3 protein: CASRPGLEQPQHF
D gene: NA; J gene: TRBJ1-6; clone size: NA; V gene: TRBV6-1; CDR3 DNA: TGTGCCAGCAGCGAAGACAGGAGCTCCTATAATTCACCCCTCCACTTT; CDR3 protein: CASSEDRSSYNSPLHF
D gene: NA; J gene: TRBJ2-3; clone size: NA; V gene: TRBV18; CDR3 DNA: TGTGCCAGCTCACCACCGGGACAATGGGCAGATACGCAGTATTTT; CDR3 protein: CASSPPGQWADTQYF
D gene: NA; J gene: TRBJ1-1; clone size: NA; V gene: TRBV6-5; CDR3 DNA: TGTGCCAGCAGGGGGGGAGGGACTGAAGCTTTCTTT; CDR3 protein: CASRGGGTEAFF
D gene: TRBD2; J gene: TRBJ2-3; clone size: NA; V gene: TRBV5-1; CDR3 DNA: TGCGCCAGCACCCCGGGGGGGAGAACAGATACGCAGTATTTT; CDR3 protein: CASTPGGRTDTQYF
D gene: TRBD2; J gene: TRBJ2-3; clone size: few; V gene: TRBV3-1/TRBV3-2; CDR3 DNA: TGTGCCAGCAGCCAAGTCCCCGCGGCGGGAGGACAAGATACGCAGTATTTT; CDR3 protein: CASSQVPAAGGQDTQYF
D gene: NA; J gene: TRBJ1-5; clone size: NA; V gene: TRBV28; CDR3 DNA: TGTGCCAGCAGTTTTCTAAGCCCCGAACATCAGCCCCAGCATTTT; CDR3 protein: CASSFLSPEHQPQHF
D gene: TRBD1; J gene: TRBJ2-3; clone size: NA; V gene: TRBV5-1; CDR3 DNA: TGCGCCAGCAGCTTGGGACAGGGGGTGGGAACAGATACGCAGTATTTT; CDR3 protein: CASSLGQGVGTDTQYF
D gene: TRBD2; J gene: TRBJ2-1; clone size: NA; V gene: TRBV5-1; CDR3 DNA: TGCGCCAGCAGCTTGGGGACTAGCGGGAGCCATGAGCAGTTCTTC; CDR3 protein: CASSLGTSGSHEQFF
D gene: TRBD2; J gene: TRBJ2-2; clone size: NA; V gene: TRBV28; CDR3 DNA: TGTGCCAGCAGTCCTGGGGGGACTACCGGCACCGGGGAGCTGTTTTTT; CDR3 protein: CASSPGGTTGTGELFF
D gene: NA; J gene: TRBJ1-1; clone size: NA; V gene: TRBV12-5; CDR3 DNA: TGTGCTAGTGGTTCAGTGACAGTCTGGGCTGAAGCTTTCTTT; CDR3 protein: CASGSVTVWAEAFF
D gene: TRBD2; J gene: TRBJ2-1; clone size: NA; V gene: TRBV20-1; CDR3 DNA: TGCAGTGCTATTGATCCTAGCGGGAGAATTGAGCAGTTCTTC; CDR3 protein: CSAIDPSGRIEQFF
D gene: TRBD1; J gene: TRBJ1-5; clone size: NA; V gene: TRBV19; CDR3 DNA: TGTGCCAGTAATATTGGGGGGAACAGGGGCAAGCCCCAGCATTTT; CDR3 protein: CASNIGGNRGKPQHF
D gene: NA; J gene: TRBJ2-2; clone size: NA; V gene: TRBV9; CDR3 DNA: TGTGCCAGCAGCGTAGTAACCCCCAGCGGGGAGCTGTTTTTT; CDR3 protein: CASSVVTPSGELFF
D gene: NA; J gene: TRBJ2-2; clone size: NA; V gene: TRBV5-6; CDR3 DNA: TGTGCCAGCAGCTTGTCCCCGACCGGGGAGCTGTTTTTT; CDR3 protein: CASSLSPTGELFF
D gene: TRBD1; J gene: TRBJ2-6; clone size: NA; V gene: TRBV3-1/TRBV3-2; CDR3 DNA: TGTGCCAGCAGCTTGGGACAGGGGGCTGGTGGGGCCAACGTCCTGACTTTC; CDR3 protein: CASSLGQGAGGANVLTF
D gene: TRBD1; J gene: TRBJ1-4; clone size: NA; V gene: TRBV7-2; CDR3 DNA: TGTGCCAGCAGCTTAGGGGGGGGACAGGGGAATGAAAAACTGTTTTTT; CDR3 protein: CASSLGGGQGNEKLFF
D gene: TRBD2; J gene: TRBJ2-1; clone size: NA; V gene: TRBV29-1; CDR3 DNA: TGCAGCTCGAAACTAGCGGGAGCATACAATGAGCAGTTCTTC; CDR3 protein: CSSKLAGAYNEQFF
D gene: NA; J gene: TRBJ2-7; clone size: NA; V gene: TRBV2; CDR3 DNA: TGTGCCAGCAGTCGCCAGCGCGGTAGCTCCTACGAGCAGTACTTC; CDR3 protein: CASSRQRGSSYEQYF
D gene: NA; J gene: TRBJ2-1; clone size: NA; V gene: TRBV20-1; CDR3 DNA: TGCAGTGGTCAGGGAAAGAATGAGCAGTTCTTC; CDR3 protein: CSGQGKNEQFF
D gene: TRBD2; J gene: TRBJ2-1; clone size: NA; V gene: TRBV7-9; CDR3 DNA: TGTGCCAGCAGCCCGAGCGGGAGTTCTTACAATGAGCAGTTCTTC; CDR3 protein: CASSPSGSSYNEQFF
D gene: NA; J gene: TRBJ2-2; clone size: NA; V gene: TRBV7-7; CDR3 DNA: TGTGCCAGCAGCCCCGACCAAGGGCGGGTCGGGGAGCTGTTTTTT; CDR3 protein: CASSPDQGRVGELFF
D gene: TRBD1; J gene: TRBJ1-1; clone size: NA; V gene: TRBV30; CDR3 DNA: TGTGCCTGGGGAGAGAAGACAGGGGGACCCACTGAAGCTTTCTTT; CDR3 protein: CAWGEKTGGPTEAFF
D gene: NA; J gene: TRBJ2-1; clone size: NA; V gene: TRBV19; CDR3 DNA: TGTGCCAGTAGTATGGGGACACGGTCGAATGAGCAGTTCTTC; CDR3 protein: CASSMGTRSNEQFF
D gene: TRBD1; J gene: TRBJ2-2; clone size: NA; V gene: TRBV19; CDR3 DNA: TGTGCCAGTAGTGTGGGGACAGGGTACGGGGAGCTGTTTTTT; CDR3 protein: CASSVGTGYGELFF
D gene: NA; J gene: TRBJ1-5; clone size: NA; V gene: TRBV10-2; CDR3 DNA: TGCGCCAGCAGTTTGGCAGGGGCGGGTCAGCCCCAGCATTTT; CDR3 protein: CASSLAGAGQPQHF
D gene: NA; J gene: TRBJ2-6; clone size: NA; V gene: TRBV2; CDR3 DNA: TGTGCCAGCAGTGAGACTAGACTCTCTGGGGCCAACGTCCTGACTTTC; CDR3 protein: CASSETRLSGANVLTF
D gene: NA; J gene: TRBJ2-5; clone size: NA; V gene: TRBV7-8; CDR3 DNA: TGTGCCAGCAGCTTAGGCAGGGTGGGGACCCAGTACTTC; CDR3 protein: CASSLGRVGTQYF
D gene: TRBD2; J gene: TRBJ2-3; clone size: NA; V gene: TRBV4-3; CDR3 DNA: TGCGCCAGCAGCCAAGATCAGGCCAGCGGGAGGATAGATACGCAGTATTTT; CDR3 protein: CASSQDQASGRIDTQYF
D gene: NA; J gene: TRBJ2-5; clone size: NA; V gene: TRBV19; CDR3 DNA: TGTGCCAGTAGTAACGGGGGGCGCCCCCGGGAGACCCAGTACTTC; CDR3 protein: CASSNGGRPRETQYF
D gene: NA; J gene: TRBJ1-2; clone size: NA; V gene: TRBV7-8; CDR3 DNA: TGTGCCAGCAGCACCGGAGTTTCTAACTATGGCTACACCTTC; CDR3 protein: CASSTGVSNYGYTF
D gene: NA; J gene: TRBJ1-4; clone size: NA; V gene: TRBV5-1; CDR3 DNA: TGCGCCAGCAGCGCGGGACGCAGCATTGCAACTAATGAAAAACTGTTTTTT; CDR3 protein: CASSAGRSIATNEKLFF
D gene: NA; J gene: TRBJ1-1; clone size: NA; V gene: TRBV19; CDR3 DNA: TGTGCCAGTAGTATTGGGGGGTTCACTGAAGCTTTCTTT; CDR3 protein: CASSIGGFTEAFF
D gene: TRBD1; J gene: TRBJ2-7; clone size: NA; V gene: TRBV4-2; CDR3 DNA: TGTGCCAGCAGCCAATCGACAGGGGGTCACGAGCAGTACTTC; CDR3 protein: CASSQSTGGHEQYF
D gene: NA; J gene: TRBJ1-2; clone size: NA; V gene: TRBV21-1; CDR3 DNA: TGTGCCAGCAGCAACATAAGGCGACAGGCAGCTAACTATGGCTACACCTTC; CDR3 protein: CASSNIRRQAANYGYTF
D gene: TRBD2; J gene: TRBJ2-7; clone size: NA; V gene: TRBV19; CDR3 DNA: TGTGCCAGTAGTACTCCCGGGACTAGTACCTACGAGCAGTACTTC; CDR3 protein: CASSTPGTSTYEQYF
D gene: NA; J gene: TRBJ2-1; clone size: NA; V gene: TRBV4-3; CDR3 DNA: TGCGCCAGCAGCCAAGAACATCGGGAGTTTCTTGAGCAGTTCTTC; CDR3 protein: CASSQEHREFLEQFF